This T cell receptor (beta chain) comes out of a study of shared clonotypes between healthy human individuals. General observations from the study: In the sorted subsets, rarefaction showed sequencing was incomplete despite large depth. Donor scarcity curtailed the genetic and exposure-history diversity represented herein. Compared with clonotypes that all four donors shared, non-shared clonotypes had lower generation probabilities.

CD45RO-negative, CCR7-selected cells formed the naive CD8 fraction, which excluded terminally differentiated effector memory CD45RA+ cells. The germline V gene encodes CDR1 SNHLY and CDR2 FYNNEI. The J segment lost 1 base and the V segment lost 7 bases, leaving 8 bases of the junction unmatched. The CDR3 loop spans 15 amino acids. This clone was seen a single time. Its target is unknown. Each subset's genomic DNA was split evenly across several immunoSEQ plates. This table comes from immunoSEQ multiplex PCR, and its TCRdb copy is limited to in-frame clones, with some not included. Here the sample spans about 820,000 clones, about 92% being singletons.

The rearrangement uses TRBV2 and TRBJ2-3, with TRBD1 matching 7 bases. Sequenced sample: naive CD8+ T cells sorted from blood. The sequence came from a man aged 30-40 years in good health. In DNA form, the CDR3 reads TGTGCCAGCAACTCCTGGACAGGACGCACAGATACGCAGTATTTT. It yields the protein CASNSWTGRTDTQYF.